This T cell receptor (beta chain) was recovered during a study of cytomegalovirus exposure and HLA in healthy donors. The PCR used 60 Vbeta and 13 Jbeta primers. Method: immunoSEQ multiplex PCR; TCRdb's copy keeps in-frame clones and lacks some. This sample has roughly 110,000 clones, with more than 70% found just once. On this clone itself: The antigen is not known.

Study conclusions and caveats: Presence/absence comparisons presumed near-even sequencing depth among donors. Per published reports, the classifier diagnosed cytomegalovirus status with high specificity and sensitivity.

The clonotype comes from a man between 18 and 35 years old in good health and CMV-seronegative. The sequencing sample was made of PBMCs.

In DNA, the CDR3 is TGTGCCAGCAGCCAGACGCGGGCTGGGGCCAACGTCCTGACTTTC. Encoded protein: CASSQTRAGANVLTF. V and J are TRBV7-8 and TRBJ2-6, with a possible D match to TRBD2 (5 bases). This CDR3 contains 15 residues. The V end was cut by 5 bases, the J end by 2 bases, with 10 bases between. CDR1 is SGHVS and CDR2 is FQNEAQ in the germline V gene.